The 3 T cell receptor beta chains listed next were all sequenced from one sample in a study of blood T cell repertoires in COVID-19. Assay: immunoSEQ multiplex PCR; the TCRdb copy retains only in-frame clones and omits some. This repertoire shows 200,000 to 250,000 clones, 83% found once; its top ten account for 4.5% to 5%. Source material: PBMCs or T cells enriched from blood (not recorded which). These receptors all come from a woman between 50 and 59 years old who had been exposed to COVID-19.

The rearrangement joins TRBV11-2 to TRBJ1-1, with TRBD1 as a possible D gene (6 bases). The V gene's germline CDR1 is SGHAT and CDR2 FQNNGV. CDR3 length: 15 amino acids. V was shortened by 4 bases and J by 5 bases, with 17 bases between the two germline ends. The CDR3 coding sequence is TGTGCCAGCAGCTCTTACAGGGAGGGGAGGACTGAAGCTTTCTTT. Protein sequence: CASSSYREGRTEAFF.

This clone has ten or more counts. The J gene is TRBJ2-7, the V gene TRBV7-6; 7 nucleotides match TRBD1. This CDR3 is built from 15 residues. V lost 0 bases, J lost 3 bases, and 5 bases stayed unmatched. Germline V gene sequence: CDR1 SGHVS, CDR2 FNYEAQ. The CDR3 region is CASSLAPAGGYEQYF. The CDR3 nucleotides are TGTGCCAGCAGCTTAGCCCCGGCAGGGGGCTACGAGCAGTACTTC.

With respect to this clone: Germline and junction disagree at one end, which may indicate a read error. This chain connects TRBV6-2 or TRBV6-3 to TRBJ1-2; the D is unclear. CDR1 is MNHEY, CDR2 SVGEGT, per germline. This CDR3 has 12 residues. The CDR3 is CASSYPGGRCFF. The DNA of the CDR3 is TGTGCCAGCAGTTACCCCGGCGGAAGGTGTTTCTTC.